This T cell receptor beta chain stems from a study of T-cell memory formation after mild COVID-19. Study-level background: There were largely donor-specific TCR clusters. Whole-study findings and limits: Memory cells collected pre-infection included some clones that later responded, suggesting cross-reactive memory joined. Among contracting clones, CD4+ were mainly CM/EM and CD8+ enriched in EMRA.

TCR alpha and TCR beta cDNA libraries carrying sample barcodes and UMIs came from 5'RACE with constant-segment primers. TCRdb itself ran the 5' RACE reads through MiXCR, one entry per CDR3 protein. The table records 90,000 to 120,000 distinct CDR3 sequences, 13% to 15% of them present only once. This clonotype was seen only a few times. Antigen specificity is unknown. Trimming took 3 bases from V and 0 from J, leaving 8 bases between them. There are 15 residues in the CDR3. Germline V gene data show CDR1 as MNHEY and CDR2 as SVGEGT. What was sequenced was PBMCs or a T cell subset sorted from them (not recorded which). The rearrangement uses TRBV6-2 or TRBV6-3 and TRBJ2-2; the D is unclear. The receptor was isolated from a man aged 18 to 35 who had mild COVID-19 (a few samples of this study predate the infection). Cell type and time point are not known. The CDR3: CASSYTQSNTGELFF. The CDR3 DNA sequence: TGTGCCAGCAGTTATACCCAGTCGAACACCGGGGAGCTGTTTTTT.